A single sample gave rise to the 28 T cell receptor beta chains below, sequenced in a study of shared clonotypes between healthy human individuals (dated by TCRdb to 2019 to 2021). Library method: the immunoSEQ multiplex PCR assay. Held by TCRdb, this immuneACCESS table contains in-frame sequences only and omits some clones. Under half of the omission traces to an unresolved V gene where checked; the cause of the rest is unknown. The sample table contains fewer than 600,000 clones; only one count was recorded for around 81% of them. The ten largest clones take up 9.5% to 15% of the sample. The sequencing sample was made of PBMCs. The receptors were sampled from a woman aged 40 to 50 in good health. Some clones in this sample may be carry-over from other donors' samples.

This chain connects TRBV28 to TRBJ2-3; possibly TRBD1 for D (6 bases). V lost 6 bases and J lost 4, with 11 bases in between. CDR3 length: 13 residues. Germline CDR1 MDHEN, CDR2 SYDVKM. CDR3 coding DNA: TGTGCCAGCAGAAAAACAGGGTCAGATACGCAGTATTTT. Residues: CASRKTGSDTQYF.

On this clone: In the same sample, other DNA sequences code for this CDR3. DNA of the CDR3: TGCGCCAGCAGCTTGGGACAGGGGCTGTACAATGAGCAGTTCTTC. Protein product: CASSLGQGLYNEQFF. V usage is TRBV5-1 and J usage is TRBJ2-1, with 8 nucleotides matching TRBD1. With V trimmed by 0 bases and J by 4 bases, 3 bases remained unmatched. This CDR3 has 15 amino acids. Germline V gives CDR1 SGHRS, CDR2 YFSETQ. The variable domain in full, with the rest retrieved from reference TRBV5-1 and TRBJ2-1, is KAGVTQTPRYLIKTRGQQVTLSCSPISGHRSVSWYQQTPGQGLQFLFEYFSETQRNKGNFPGRFSGRQFSNSRSEMNVSTLELGDSALYLCASSLGQGLYNEQFFGPGTRLTVL.

This chain connects TRBV28 to TRBJ2-3; TRBD1 is a possible D gene (6 bases). V was trimmed by 10 bases and J by 5 bases, leaving 19 bases between them. Germline V gene lookup returns CDR1 MDHEN and CDR2 SYDVKM. This CDR3 has 14 amino acids. This CDR3 reads CATEERARGDTQYF. Written as DNA, the CDR3 is TGTGCCACCGAGGAGAGGGCCAGGGGAGATACGCAGTATTTT.

DNA for the CDR3: TGTGCCAGCAGTGCGGGGGGAGGAGGAAACACCATATATTTT. Protein: CASSAGGGGNTIYF. The chain links TRBV2 to TRBJ1-3; D may be TRBD1 (5 bases). The CDR3 is 14 amino acids. V lost 4 bases and J 4 bases, leaving 11 bases between the germline ends. CDR1 SNHLY and CDR2 FYNNEI come from the germline V gene.

This rearrangement joins TRBV7-8 to TRBJ2-3, with D maybe TRBD2 (5 bases). Trimming stripped 1 base from V and 4 bases from J, with 9 bases between. Germline V gives CDR1 SGHVS, CDR2 FQNEAQ. The CDR3 extends over 14 amino acids. CDR3 bases: TGTGCCAGCAGCTTAGGGGAGAATGCAGATACGCAGTATTTT. Translating it yields CASSLGENADTQYF. Looking up the rest from reference TRBV7-8 and TRBJ2-3 gives the full variable domain: GAGVSQSPRYKVAKRGQDVALRCDPISGHVSLFWYQQALGQGPEFLTYFQNEAQLDKSGLPSDRFFAERPEGSVSTLKIQRTQQEDSAVYLCASSLGENADTQYFGPGTRLTVL.

The chain joins TRBV27 to TRBJ1-4; perhaps TRBD1 as D (5 bases). The V end was cut by 6 bases, the J end by 7 bases, with 12 bases between. The CDR3 length is 13 residues. Per the germline V gene, CDR1 is MNHEY and CDR2 is SMNVEV (reference sequence). For the CDR3, the DNA is TGTGCCAGCAGAGGTGTAACAGGTGAAAAACTGTTTTTT. This translates into CASRGVTGEKLFF.

Points on this clone: This specimen includes other DNA sequences encoding the same CDR3. The genes are TRBV7-3 and TRBJ2-1; D ambiguous. V was shortened by 5 bases and J by 0 bases, with 11 bases between the two germline ends. Germline values: CDR1 SGHTA, CDR2 FQGTGA. This CDR3 has 15 amino acids. CDR3 nucleotides: TGTGCCAGCAGCCCCGTCGCTAGCTCCTACAATGAGCAGTTCTTC. Residues: CASSPVASSYNEQFF.

This clone has a single count. The chain combines TRBV15 with TRBJ2-2, with 13 bases lining up with TRBD2. CDR3 length: 16 amino acids. V dropped 1 base and J dropped 5; count of bases not matched to a gene: 1. The germline V gene has CDR1 LNHNV and CDR2 YYDKDF (reference sequence). In nucleotides, the CDR3 is TGTGCCACCAGCAGAGGGGGACTAGCGGGGACCGGGGAGCTGTTTTTT. It is translated as CATSRGGLAGTGELFF.

This clone was counted once. The chain carries TRBV29-1 and TRBJ1-1; D is ambiguous. Germline values: CDR1 SQVTM, CDR2 ANQGSEA. V gave up 3 bases and J gave up 2 bases, with 13 bases separating them. The CDR3 sequence is 14 residues long. CDR3: CSVEPGPANTEAFF. DNA for the CDR3: TGCAGCGTTGAGCCTGGCCCGGCTAACACTGAAGCTTTCTTT.

This clone was detected only a few times. The J gene is TRBJ1-1, the V gene TRBV6-1; the D gene is possibly TRBD1 (6 bases). The CDR3 length is 13 residues. V lost 4 bases and J lost 4, with 10 bases in between. Germline V gives CDR1 MNHNS, CDR2 SASEGT. The CDR3: CASSGEQGTEAFF. In DNA form, the CDR3 reads TGTGCCAGCAGTGGAGAACAGGGCACTGAAGCTTTCTTT.

Notes on this clone: This sample also contains other DNA sequences that code for the same CDR3. For the CDR3, the DNA is TGTGCCAGCAGTTTATCGCAGGGGGCCTACGAGCAGTACTTC. This sequence encodes CASSLSQGAYEQYF. V gene TRBV28 combines with J gene TRBJ2-7; 7 bases agree with TRBD1. J was trimmed by 2 bases and V by 1 base; bases with no gene match: 2. The CDR3 runs 14 residues. The germline gives CDR1 MDHEN, CDR2 SYDVKM.

The chain joins TRBV28 to TRBJ2-7; the match to TRBD2 covers 9 bases. The CDR3 sequence is 14 residues long. With V trimmed by 7 bases and J by 1 base, 5 bases remained unmatched. Germline values: CDR1 MDHEN, CDR2 SYDVKM. The CDR3 DNA reads as TGTGCCAGCAAGGGGGCGGGAGGGTCCTACGAGCAGTACTTC. Translation gives CASKGAGGSYEQYF.

J is TRBJ2-5 and V is TRBV7-9; D remains unclear. Judging by the DNA end, TRBJ2-7 fits better; the J call may be wrong. The germline gives CDR1 SEHNR, CDR2 FQNEAQ (reference sequence). The CDR3 contains 13 residues. The DNA of the CDR3 is TGTGCCAGCAGCCCGACCCGTTGGACCGAGCAGTACTTC. Translation gives CASSPTRWTEQYF.

This clone was found a few times. The rearrangement joins TRBV18 to TRBJ2-1, with unresolved D. The germline CDR1 and CDR2 sequences are KGHSH and LQKENI. This CDR3 region has 12 residues. Trimming took 3 bases from V and 8 from J, leaving 8 bases between them. The CDR3 DNA reads as TGTGCCAGCTCACCGTTTAGGGATGAGCAGTTCTTC. Its translation is CASSPFRDEQFF.

The chain couples TRBV19 to TRBJ1-5; TRBD1 agrees at 7 bases. J lost 4 bases, V lost 5 bases, and 14 bases had no gene match. The germline CDR1 and CDR2 sequences are LNHDA and SQIVND (reference sequence). The CDR3 contains 17 residues. The CDR3 DNA sequence: TGTGCCAGTAGTCCACCCCGACAGGGAAGAAGTAATCAGCCCCAGCATTTT. It specifies CASSPPRQGRSNQPQHF.

The V gene is TRBV19, the J gene TRBJ2-5, with D possibly being TRBD1 (5 bases). This CDR3 spans 13 amino acids. The germline V gene encodes CDR1 LNHDA and CDR2 SQIVND (reference sequence). Trimming took off 6 bases at V and 3 bases at J, with 11 bases between the two ends. CDR3 DNA sequence: TGTGCCAGTAGGGCTCAGGGCGAAGAGACCCAGTACTTC. Translation gives CASRAQGEETQYF.

This clone has more than one count but fewer than ten. The same CDR3 is also encoded by other DNA sequences in this sample. The V call is TRBV2, the J call TRBJ1-4; D may be TRBD1 (5 bases). CDR3 length equals 14 residues. The germline V gene encodes CDR1 SNHLY and CDR2 FYNNEI. Between the trimmed V and J ends, which lost 2 bases and 10 bases, there was a span of 14 bases. This chain's CDR3 is CASSEQGAGGKLFF. CDR3 DNA: TGTGCCAGCAGTGAACAGGGCGCCGGGGGAAAACTGTTTTTT.

This clone was picked up many times. The rearrangement links TRBV5-6 to TRBJ2-5; a possible D gene is TRBD2 (5 bases). The CDR3 runs to 14 residues. V lost 4 bases to trimming and J lost 5 bases, with 15 bases between them. Germline values: CDR1 SGHDT, CDR2 YYEEEE. CDR3 sequence reads: CASSTRTGSETQYF. CDR3 nucleotides: TGTGCCAGCAGCACGAGGACGGGGTCCGAGACCCAGTACTTC.

Concerning this clone itself: At the DNA level, this CDR3 is encoded by other sequences in the same sample as well. The chain employs TRBV18 and TRBJ2-7, with 15 bases matching TRBD2. This CDR3 has 16 amino acids. V dropped 3 bases and J dropped 2; count of bases not matched to a gene: 2. The V gene's germline CDR1 is KGHSH and CDR2 LQKENI. Here the CDR3 reads CASSPGLAGGTYEQYF. CDR3 sequence (DNA): TGTGCCAGCTCACCGGGACTAGCGGGAGGAACCTACGAGCAGTACTTC.

The CDR3 DNA reads TGTGCCAGCAGTTACTCGGAGCAACAAGAGACCCAGTACTTC. It encodes CASSYSEQQETQYF. V gene TRBV6-6 combines with J gene TRBJ2-5; no firm D call. CDR1 and CDR2 from the germline V gene are MNHNY and SVGAGI (reference sequence). The CDR3 is made up of 14 amino acids. With 0 bases removed from V and 2 bases from J, the gap between germline ends came to 7 bases.

The J gene is TRBJ2-6, the V gene TRBV19, with no clear D. The ends were cut back, 5 bases at V and 1 base at J, with 9 bases in the middle. The CDR3 runs to 15 residues. The germline V gene has CDR1 LNHDA and CDR2 SQIVND (reference sequence). The chain's CDR3 is CASSPFISGANVLTF. The CDR3 DNA follows: TGTGCCAGTAGTCCATTTATATCTGGGGCCAACGTCCTGACTTTC. The full variable domain, rest sourced from reference TRBV19 and TRBJ2-6, is DGGITQSPKYLFRKEGQNVTLSCEQNLNHDAMYWYRQDPGQGLRLIYYSQIVNDFQKGDIAEGYSVSREKKESFPLTVTSAQKNPTAFYLCASSPFISGANVLTFGAGSRLTVL.

CDR3 nucleotides: TGTGCCAGCAGCTTAGGGCAGGGGAACTACAATGAGCAGTTCTTC. Amino acid sequence: CASSLGQGNYNEQFF. The V gene is TRBV7-9, the J gene TRBJ2-1, with a possible D match to TRBD1 (6 bases). The CDR3 consists of 15 residues. Germline values: CDR1 SEHNR, CDR2 FQNEAQ (reference sequence). Between the trimmed V and J ends, which lost 1 base and 3 bases, there was a span of 10 bases.

The genes are TRBV7-9 and TRBJ2-1; TRBD1 matches at 10 bases. Germline assignment: CDR1 SEHNR and CDR2 FQNEAQ (reference sequence). The CDR3 has 16 residues. V was clipped by 2 bases and J by 4 bases; unmatched bases: 5. In DNA form, the CDR3 reads TGTGCCAGCAGCTTAAGAGGACAGGGGGAATACAATGAGCAGTTCTTC. It codes for CASSLRGQGEYNEQFF. Full variable domain (outside the CDR3, taken from reference TRBV7-9 and TRBJ2-1): DTGVSQNPRHKITKRGQNVTFRCDPISEHNRLYWYRQTLGQGPEFLTYFQNEAQLEKSRLLSDRFSAERPKGSFSTLEIQRTEQGDSAMYLCASSLRGQGEYNEQFFGPGTRLTVL.

This clone appeared many times. Other DNA sequences from this sample encode an identical CDR3 as well. The J gene is TRBJ1-1, the V gene TRBV30, with a possible D match to TRBD1 (6 bases). Germline V gene sequence: CDR1 GTSNPN, CDR2 SVGIG (reference sequence). The CDR3 runs to 15 residues. The V gene lost 3 bases and the J gene lost 1 base, with 15 bases spanning the gap. CDR3 sequence: CAWSLGQKKNTEAFF. In DNA, the CDR3 is TGTGCCTGGAGCCTTGGACAGAAAAAGAACACTGAAGCTTTCTTT.

Worth noting for this clone: Given a much more abundant clone one base away, this may be a read error. At the DNA level, this CDR3 is encoded by other sequences in the same sample as well. The chain joins TRBV2 to TRBJ2-5; no clear D gene. CDR1 and CDR2 (germline): SNHLY, FYNNEI. V was clipped by 3 bases and J by 5 bases, with 4 bases between them. This CDR3 contains 11 residues. CDR3 sequence: CASSETETQYF. The CDR3 DNA reads as TGTGCCAGCAGTGAGACGGAGACCCAGTACTTC.

Points on this clone: Given a far larger clone just one base away, this is likely a sequencing read error. The J gene is TRBJ1-4, the V gene TRBV27; 7 bases match TRBD1. J was trimmed by 4 bases and V by 10 bases; bases with no gene match: 6. This CDR3 has 13 amino acids. CDR1 MNHEY and CDR2 SMNVEV come from the germline V gene (reference sequence). Written as DNA, the CDR3 is TGTGCCATGATACAGGGGCGTAATGAAAAACTGTTTTTT. It translates to CAMIQGRNEKLFF.

This clone was recorded a few times. The chain has TRBV5-1 and TRBJ2-5; possible D gene TRBD2, 6 bases. The CDR3 covers 16 residues. V lost 3 bases to trimming and J lost 6 bases, with 21 bases between them. Germline-derived CDR1 and CDR2 are SGHRS and YFSETQ. The DNA of the CDR3 is TGCGCCAGCAGCTGGGGGGACGTCATTGCGGGGCAGACCCAGTACTTC. Translation: CASSWGDVIAGQTQYF.

The gene calls are TRBV7-2 and TRBJ2-3; 7 bases align to TRBD2. CDR3 length equals 16 residues. Germline V gene data show CDR1 as SGHTA and CDR2 as FQGNSA. The J segment lost 6 bases and the V segment lost 5 bases, leaving 14 bases of the junction unmatched. Here the CDR3 DNA reads TGTGCCAGCAGCGCATCTAGCGGTAGTTTCTTTGATACGCAGTATTTT. It is translated as CASSASSGSFFDTQYF.